These 12 T cell receptor beta chains share one sample of origin, sequenced in a study of PD-1 blockade in classical Hodgkin lymphoma. Measured with immunoSEQ multiplex PCR; TCRdb has only the in-frame clones, and not every one. Altogether some 100,000 clones are present, approximately 94% being singletons, with the ten largest covering roughly 2.1%. The time point was: cycle 4 day 1 (C4D1), after more than five weeks of nivolumab. Relapse was seen in all patients after autologous stem cell transplantation, and brentuximab vedotin exposure was variable. The sample in question was peripheral blood mononuclear cells (PBMCs), obtained before the fourth cycle of nivolumab. These receptors all stem from a human donor with classical Hodgkin lymphoma.

This chain uses TRBV18 with TRBJ2-5, with 8 bases that match TRBD2. The length of the CDR3 is 14 residues. J lost 5 bases, V lost 2 bases, and 4 bases had no gene match. Germline CDR1 and CDR2: KGHSH and LQKENI. The CDR3 loop is CASSPAGGDETQYF. Here the CDR3 DNA reads TGTGCCAGCTCACCAGCGGGGGGCGATGAGACCCAGTACTTC.

The rearrangement joins TRBV15 to TRBJ2-1; D may correspond to TRBD1 or TRBD2 (5 bases each). This CDR3 is 15 amino acids long. Trimming removed 5 bases from V and 3 bases from J, with 14 bases in between. Germline CDR1 and CDR2: LNHNV and YYDKDF (reference sequence). The CDR3, as DNA: TGTGCCACCAGCCCCCCGGGACGGAACTACAATGAGCAGTTCTTC. It codes for CATSPPGRNYNEQFF.

CDR3 in DNA: TGTGCCAGCAGCCCCGGCGGATACTATGGCTACACCTTC. Amino acid sequence: CASSPGGYYGYTF. V is TRBV11-2 and J is TRBJ1-2; D gene ambiguous. Deletions cut 5 bases from V and 3 bases from J, with 10 bases between. This CDR3 has 13 residues. Germline V gives CDR1 SGHAT, CDR2 FQNNGV. Full variable domain (outside the CDR3, taken from reference TRBV11-2 and TRBJ1-2): EAGVAQSPRYKIIEKRQSVAFWCNPISGHATLYWYQQILGQGPKLLIQFQNNGVVDDSQLPKDRFSAERLKGVDSTLKIQPAKLEDSAVYLCASSPGGYYGYTFGSGTRLTVV.

This clone was found a few times. CDR3 sequence reads: CASSKRDRVGTQYF. CDR3 nucleotides: TGTGCCAGCAGCAAACGGGACAGGGTGGGGACCCAGTACTTC. The V call is TRBV9, the J call TRBJ2-5; TRBD1 matches 9 bases. CDR1 and CDR2 from the germline V gene are SGDLS and YYNGEE. The CDR3 is 14 amino acids. The ends lost 4 bases at V and 7 bases at J; junction bases unmatched: 8.

V usage is TRBV30 and J usage is TRBJ2-7, with D perhaps matching TRBD1 (5 bases). Germline V gene data show CDR1 as GTSNPN and CDR2 as SVGIG (reference sequence). The CDR3 totals 12 residues. V was cut by 4 bases and J by 5 bases, with 12 bases left in between. CDR3 sequence (DNA): TGTGCCTGGAACCAGGGCGGCAACGAGCAGTACTTC. Translated: CAWNQGGNEQYF.

The chain carries TRBV9 and TRBJ2-7; no clear D gene. Germline CDR1 and CDR2: SGDLS and YYNGEE. V was shortened by 2 bases and J by 1 base, with 10 bases between the two germline ends. The CDR3 is made up of 14 amino acids. The CDR3 sequence is CASSVLDRSYEQYF. The DNA of the CDR3 is TGTGCCAGCAGCGTTTTGGACCGGTCCTACGAGCAGTACTTC.

The V call is TRBV5-1, the J call TRBJ2-7, with D hard to call. This CDR3 spans 12 amino acids. Germline CDR1 reads SGHRS; CDR2 reads YFSETQ. V was pared by 3 bases and J by 9 bases, with 13 bases between. The CDR3 here is CASSSDPGPQYF. CDR3 nucleotide sequence: TGCGCCAGCAGCTCAGACCCAGGACCGCAGTACTTC.

This clone occurred once. The V gene is TRBV23-1, the J gene TRBJ2-3; D might be TRBD2 (6 bases). TRBV23-1 is classed as an ORF, of uncertain function. V was shortened by 1 base and J by 1 base, with 15 bases between the two germline ends. This CDR3 region has 17 residues. CDR3 DNA: TGCGCCAGCAGTCAATATCCCCGGGACTCCCGCACAGATACGCAGTATTTT. Amino acids: CASSQYPRDSRTDTQYF.

The chain has TRBV6-6 and TRBJ1-5; D uncertain. The CDR3 spans 15 residues. Trimming removed 0 bases from V and 5 bases from J, with 11 bases in between. Germline CDR1 MNHNY, CDR2 SVGAGI (reference sequence). CDR3 sequence: CASSYSGPLYQPQHF. The CDR3 DNA is TGTGCCAGCAGTTACTCCGGGCCTTTATATCAGCCCCAGCATTTT.

J is TRBJ1-2 and V is TRBV29-1, with 8 bases identical to TRBD1. V shed 4 bases and J 2 bases; nucleotides not matched to a gene: 9. Germline CDR1 SQVTM, CDR2 ANQGSEA. CDR3 size: 15 residues. This CDR3 is CSVAAEDRANYGYTF. CDR3 nucleotides: TGCAGCGTTGCTGCAGAGGACAGGGCAAACTATGGCTACACCTTC.

The chain links TRBV28 to TRBJ1-3; D not resolved. CDR3 length equals 14 residues. CDR1 is MDHEN and CDR2 is SYDVKM in the germline V gene. V shed 3 bases and J shed 0 bases, with 6 bases lying between them. CDR3 sequence: CASSFGGSGNTIYF. The CDR3 nucleotides are TGTGCCAGCAGTTTTGGAGGCTCTGGAAACACCATATATTTT.

The chain has TRBV15 and TRBJ1-2, with a tentative D call TRBD1 (5 bases). The V and J ends lost 4 bases and 4 bases respectively, with 19 bases between them. The germline V gene encodes CDR1 LNHNV and CDR2 YYDKDF (reference sequence). This CDR3 has 16 amino acids. The CDR3 is CATSTPGRVIGYGYTF. In nucleotides, the CDR3 is TGTGCCACCAGCACACCGGGACGGGTAATAGGCTATGGCTACACCTTC.